This TCR beta chain stems from a study of blood T cell repertoires in COVID-19. Study at large: The samples span acute and convalescent COVID-19 from the United States, Italy and Spain. The cDNA or gDNA used as material had been derived from T cells, B-cell-depleted T cells, or PBMCs.

Trimming took off 4 bases at V and 3 bases at J, with 9 bases between the two ends. Germline lookup yields CDR1 KGHDR and CDR2 SFDVKD. The CDR3 has 13 residues. How the authors handled the data: Reference gene primers were amplified, and this amplification served to estimate nucleated cell counts. Sequencing used immunoSEQ multiplex PCR; TCRdb keeps in-frame clones, though not all of them. The DNA was the basis for D and trimming; V, J and clone size are from that table. The top ten clones hold 4.7% of a sample with about 60,000 clones, 88% of them seen once. The chain is built from TRBV24-1 and TRBJ2-7; weak D call: TRBD1 (6 bases). The sequenced sample was peripheral blood. This sequence originates from a human donor in a cohort sampled during active COVID-19. CDR3 sequence (DNA): TGTGCCACCAGTGAGACACAGGGCTACGAGCAGTACTTC. It codes for CATSETQGYEQYF.